This entry concerns a single TCR beta chain. This sample is drawn from a study of blood T cell repertoires in COVID-19. Across the study: Nucleic acid was either cDNA or gDNA, and it came from T cells, B-cell-depleted T cells, or PBMCs.

The repertoire was sequenced with immunoSEQ multiplex PCR; TCRdb's copy has only in-frame clones and lacks some. The sample has about 440,000 clones; approximately 90% are singletons. The receptor was derived from a woman in her twenties or thirties with acute or convalescent COVID-19. The sequencing sample was made of peripheral blood.

CDR3: CASSLAGATGELFF. The CDR3 nucleotides are TGCGCCAGCAGCTTGGCCGGAGCTACCGGGGAGCTGTTTTTT. The chain joins TRBV5-1 to TRBJ2-2; unclear D gene. CDR1 SGHRS and CDR2 YFSETQ come from the germline V gene. V was clipped by 0 bases and J by 5 bases, with 8 bases between them. CDR3 length: 14 residues.